This TCR beta chain came from a study of identical twins' blood T cells. Per the original methods: Each library had 2.2 to 3.6 million CDR3 reads and about 100,000 to nearly 550,000 clonotypes. From the 5' RACE reads, TCRdb called clonotypes with MiXCR, one entry per CDR3 protein. The V and J calls, along with clone size, are taken from TCRdb and not from the paper's own processing. The sample lists hundreds of thousands of distinct CDR3 sequences, about 28% occurring once. V dropped 5 bases and J dropped 1 base, with 9 bases sitting between them. The germline V gene encodes CDR1 SGHNT and CDR2 YENEEA. The CDR3 is 15 residues long. Study-wide findings and caveats: Twin repertoire similarity may partly reflect shared environment.

On this clonotype itself: The target antigen is unknown.

The chain carries TRBV11-3 and TRBJ2-6; D call uncertain. The source is a woman between 18 and 49 years old in good health. Input material: PBMCs. CDR3 nucleotides: TGTGCCAGCAGCCCCCATAAGTCTGGGGCCAACGTCCTGACTTTC. As protein: CASSPHKSGANVLTF. Drawing the rest from reference TRBV11-3 and TRBJ2-6, the complete variable domain is EAGVVQSPRYKIIEKKQPVAFWCNPISGHNTLYWYLQNLGQGPELLIRYENEEAVDDSQLPKDRFSAERLKGVDSTLKIQPAELGDSAVYLCASSPHKSGANVLTFGAGSRLTVL.